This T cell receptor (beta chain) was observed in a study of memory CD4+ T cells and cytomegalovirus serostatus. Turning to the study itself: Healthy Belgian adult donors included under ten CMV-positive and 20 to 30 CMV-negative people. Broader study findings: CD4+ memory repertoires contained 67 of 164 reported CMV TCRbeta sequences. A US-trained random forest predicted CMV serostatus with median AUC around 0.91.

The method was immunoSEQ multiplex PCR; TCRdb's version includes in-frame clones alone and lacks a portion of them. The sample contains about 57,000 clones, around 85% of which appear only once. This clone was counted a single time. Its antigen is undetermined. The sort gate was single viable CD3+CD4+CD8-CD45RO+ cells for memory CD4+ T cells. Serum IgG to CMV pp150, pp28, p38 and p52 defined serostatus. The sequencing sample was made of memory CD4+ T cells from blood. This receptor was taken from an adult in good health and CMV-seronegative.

This CDR3 reads CASSQDRNQPQHF. Here the CDR3 DNA reads TGTGCCAGCAGTCAAGACAGGAATCAGCCCCAGCATTTT. The chain carries TRBV28 and TRBJ1-5; D is possibly TRBD1 (6 bases). This CDR3 is built from 13 residues. Germline V gene sequence: CDR1 MDHEN, CDR2 SYDVKM. V lost 5 bases, J lost 4 bases, and 9 bases lay in between.